The clone carrying this TCR beta chain showed up just once. The assay was immunoSEQ multiplex PCR, and TCRdb's table has in-frame clones only and misses some. The sample lists about 380,000 clones, about 95% occurring once. These data are taken from a study of shared T cell receptors in the human thymus. This CDR3 comprises 15 residues. The V and J ends lost 5 bases and 3 bases, in that order; junction bases with no gene match: 5. Germline lookup yields CDR1 SGHRS and CDR2 YFSETQ. The gene calls are TRBV5-1 and TRBJ2-1; 10 bases map to TRBD2. Input material: thymocytes. The sequence was obtained from a human donor. The CDR3 nucleotides read TGCGCCAGCAGACCGGGACTAGCGAGCTACAATGAGCAGTTCTTC. It yields the protein CASRPGLASYNEQFF.